This T cell receptor beta chain was documented in a study of blood T cell repertoires in COVID-19. TCRdb's copy holds only in-frame clones and misses some; the assay was immunoSEQ multiplex PCR. The repertoire holds tens of thousands of clones, with around 90% as singletons. The sequence came from a man aged 80 or over with acute or convalescent COVID-19. Sequencing input: peripheral blood.

This CDR3 reads CASSEPRVFYGYTF. The CDR3 region has the DNA TGTGCCAGCAGTGAACCTCGGGTCTTCTATGGCTACACCTTC. The chain uses TRBV25-1 and TRBJ1-2; D remains unclear. In germline, CDR1 is MGHDK, CDR2 SYGVNS. This CDR3 is 14 amino acids long. Trimming left V 2 bases short and J 4 bases short, with 11 bases between.